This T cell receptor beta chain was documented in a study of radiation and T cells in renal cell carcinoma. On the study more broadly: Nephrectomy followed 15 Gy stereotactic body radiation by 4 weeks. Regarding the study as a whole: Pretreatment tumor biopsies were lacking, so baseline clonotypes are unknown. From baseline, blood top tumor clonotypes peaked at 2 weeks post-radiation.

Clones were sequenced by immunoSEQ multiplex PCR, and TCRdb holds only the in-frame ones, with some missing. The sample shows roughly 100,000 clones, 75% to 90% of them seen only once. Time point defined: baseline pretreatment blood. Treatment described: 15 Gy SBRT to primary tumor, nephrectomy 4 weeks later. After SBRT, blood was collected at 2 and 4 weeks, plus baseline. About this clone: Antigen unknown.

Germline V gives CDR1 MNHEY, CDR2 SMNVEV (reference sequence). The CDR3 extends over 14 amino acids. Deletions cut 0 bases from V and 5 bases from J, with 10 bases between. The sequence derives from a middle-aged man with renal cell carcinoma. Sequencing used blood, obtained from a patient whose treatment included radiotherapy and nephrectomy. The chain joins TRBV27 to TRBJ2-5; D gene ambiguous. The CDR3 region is CASSLSQVSETQYF. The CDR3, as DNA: TGTGCCAGCAGTTTATCTCAGGTTTCGGAGACCCAGTACTTC.